The rows below give T cell receptor beta chains drawn from one sample of a study of cytomegalovirus exposure and HLA in healthy donors. Measured with immunoSEQ multiplex PCR; TCRdb has only the in-frame clones, and not every one. The sample consists of under 100,000 clones, roughly 76% of them appearing once. What was sequenced was PBMCs. The receptors here all came from a human donor in good health. Each CDR3 is given with its conserved first and last residue. The order of the fields is J gene, V gene, CDR3 length, CDR3 protein.

TRBJ1-1,TRBV29-1,13,CSALDGRNTEAFF
TRBJ1-4,TRBV5-1,17,CASSLLAGGYPNEKLFF
TRBJ1-4,TRBV18,13,CASSGTGNEKLFF
TRBJ2-6,TRBV15,18,CATSSYRDRETGANVLTF
TRBJ1-1,TRBV6-6,14,CASTPGGGNTEAFF
TRBJ1-2,TRBV18,16,CASSPNTGQGPYGYTF
TRBJ1-1,TRBV5-1,16,CASIPGDSPRNTEAFF
.,TRBV5-6,14,CASSFVQEVHEQYF
TRBJ1-1,TRBV13,15,CASSPDDRGGTEAFF
TRBJ2-7,TRBV19,13,CASSIGDRGEQYF
TRBJ1-5,TRBV6-6,13,CASTGQVHQPQHF
TRBJ2-7,TRBV2,14,CASIKLAGTYEQYF
TRBJ2-3,TRBV6-6,13,CASTQPGLWLQYF
TRBJ1-1,TRBV12-5,14,CASGLGGQNTEAFF
TRBJ1-1,TRBV19,13,CASSEWAGGEAFF
TRBJ1-2,TRBV6-5,14,CASSYGGARYGYTF
TRBJ2-3,TRBV5-1,15,CASSLDSPGTDTQYF
TRBJ1-1,TRBV6-5,14,CASSYSTGGTEAFF
TRBJ1-1,TRBV19,15,CASRPYITGNTEAFF
TRBJ2-7,TRBV5-6,15,CASSLELGRASEQYF
TRBJ1-6,TRBV7-9,12,CASSFRLPPLHF
TRBJ2-5,TRBV5-4,14,CASSLRTTQETQYF
TRBJ1-1,TRBV9,13,CASSVGIVPEAFF
TRBJ2-5,TRBV6-6,15,CASSYPLAGEETQYF
TRBJ1-2,TRBV6-4,17,CASSGPGEVGLSYGYTF
TRBJ1-5,TRBV21-1,18,CASSKPPSLRGSNQPQHF
TRBJ2-1,TRBV6-4,15,CASSERRGEYNEQFF
TRBJ2-1,TRBV5-1,14,CASSREGLAGEMFF
TRBJ1-5,TRBV6-1,16,CASSDLGARDNQPQHF
TRBJ1-2,TRBV5-1,16,CASSTGRGFGDYGYTF
TRBJ2-1,TRBV5-4,14,CASSLAGGVREQFF
TRBJ1-4,TRBV5-6,13,CASSLASGEKLFF
TRBJ2-2,TRBV7-2,13,CASSQSTSGELFF
TRBJ2-2,TRBV5-8,14,CASSLGHRTGELFF
TRBJ1-5,TRBV19,14,CASSIPRSNQPQHF
TRBJ2-5,TRBV2,11,CASKEGETQYF
TRBJ2-7,TRBV6-5,15,CASRLAGGRDYEQYF
TRBJ1-2,TRBV4-3,15,CASSQGPGHFYGYTF
TRBJ1-6,TRBV6-1,13,CASGDRTNSPLHF
TRBJ2-3,TRBV15,17,CATSREGAGGFTDTQYF
TRBJ2-7,TRBV5-4,12,CASSHSSYEQYF
TRBJ2-7,TRBV4-1,15,CASSPGGDRPYEQYF
TRBJ2-1,TRBV5-5,15,CASTIEQGTYNEQFF
TRBJ2-5,TRBV2,16,CASSVPGTGGSETQYF
TRBJ2-3,TRBV19,15,CASSSRSGGADTQYF
TRBJ2-3,TRBV18,14,CASASSGHTDTQYF
TRBJ1-5,TRBV6-6,16,CASSYSLRQGRQPQHF
TRBJ1-2,TRBV6-6,15,CASSIAGIANYGYTF
TRBJ2-3,TRBV5-1,15,CASSRAGTGADTQYF
TRBJ2-7,TRBV15,15,CATSRVRNSAGQLYF
TRBJ1-4,TRBV6-5,12,CASSPTGLKLFF